The T cell receptor beta chain under discussion was sequenced for a study of blood T cell repertoires in COVID-19 (dated by TCRdb to 2020 to 2021). Turning to the overall study: Samples from collaborators originated in the United States, Italy and Spain and spanned both the acute and convalescent phases of COVID-19. A de-identified subject ID, COVID-19 status, age in years and sex were almost always included in the sample metadata. Samples came from the ongoing ImmuneRACE study (first 160 participants) plus 1,254 subjects from 6 global collaborators. The prospective study material was composed of cDNA or gDNA derived from T cells, B-cell-depleted T cells, or PBMCs. The repertoires were made available in a free public database intended to serve as a resource for research on the immune response to SARS-CoV-2. Deeply sampled blood TCRbeta repertoires from subjects exposed to, actively infected with, or recovered from COVID-19 were included in the dataset. Where available, HLA class I and class II types were taken from metadata supplied by the sample provider and were not determined by assay-based typing.

The immunoSEQ Assay, a bias-controlled multiplex PCR, was used to amplify TCRbeta CDR3 regions from genomic DNA. From the authors' description of their analysis: Nucleated cell counts per sample were estimated from amplification of reference gene primers within the assay. Sequence reads were collapsed and filtered to measure the absolute abundance of every unique TCRbeta CDR3 rearrangement. For each sample, productive Simpson clonality was calculated as the square root of Simpson's diversity index across productive rearrangements. Entries here come from immuneACCESS through TCRdb and include only in-frame sequences with V and J called. Some clones fail to appear in such tables; in the studies checked, an unresolved V gene covers under half of the shortfall, and the cause of the remainder is unknown. The V and J calls and clone size are taken from that table; D and trimming were inferred from the DNA. Within this sample are 200,000 or so clones, with 65% to 85% of them counted one time only. The biggest ten clones account for around 15% of the sample.

Comment on this clone: Its antigen is currently not known. One base away there is no much larger clone; base qualities are not given.

General study outcomes and caveats: Clinical and demographic metadata were provided uncurated, with the amount varying by source and participant.

Collaborating institutions collected whole blood in K2EDTA tubes following their own protocols. For TCRbeta analysis, collaborator samples were shipped as frozen whole blood, as isolated PBMCs, or as DNA extracted from either sample type. From the cysteine up to the phenylalanine, the CDR3 has a length of 13 residues. Only the CDR3 portion is preserved as DNA: 39 bases, with reading frame beginning at the first base. V was cut back by 9 bases and J by 7 bases, leaving a gap of 12 bases between them. The germline V gene provides CDR1 KGHDR and CDR2 SFDVKD. The V gene is TRBV24-1 and the J gene is TRBJ1-6, with TRBD1 tentatively as D gene (5 bases match). Sequenced sample: peripheral blood. The receptor was isolated from a man between 60 and 75 years old with active or convalescent COVID-19. The CDR3: CATQGYGNSPLHF. Read as DNA, the sequence is TGTGCCACCCAGGGATACGGAAATTCACCCCTCCACTTT.